This TCR beta chain was identified during a study of early T cells in non-severe SARS-CoV-2 infection. Whole-study findings and limits: Lookups in VDJdb leaned toward anti-spike CD8 responses and missed private and CD4 specificities.

Unique molecular identifiers were added to individual cDNA molecules. TCRdb itself ran the 5' RACE reads through MiXCR, one entry per CDR3 protein. Here the sample spans some 80,000 distinct CDR3 sequences, approximately 12% being singletons. As concerns this clonotype: Its antigen remains unidentified.

The CDR3 totals 15 residues. CDR1 and CDR2 from the germline V gene are MDHEN and SYDVKM. The V segment lost 5 bases and the J segment 5 bases; nucleotides outside the gene matches: 8. The chain joins TRBV28 to TRBJ2-3; 9 bases agree with TRBD2. The receptor was derived from an adult who was a healthcare worker with PCR-confirmed SARS-CoV-2 infection or an uninfected control (not recorded which). The sequencing input was whole blood. The CDR3 spells CASSGLAGLGDTQYF. CDR3 DNA sequence: TGTGCCAGCAGTGGCCTAGCGGGATTAGGAGATACGCAGTATTTT.